The next 20 T cell receptor beta chains were all read from a single sample in a study of post-analysis software for immune sequencing data. Notes on the study in general: Controls showed lower frequencies than patients for roughly 5 TRBV segments, and TRBV5-6, TRBV5-1 and TRBV20-1 were among these.

These receptors lack a known antigen. Each TCR beta cDNA library carried unique molecular identifiers. TCRdb reprocessed the PCR reads via MiXCR and lists one record per CDR3 protein. The table includes around 770,000 distinct CDR3 sequences, 46% detected once. The sequencing sample was made of blood. Receptors originate from a girl aged 5-17 years with multiple sclerosis.

This chain uses TRBV7-8 with TRBJ2-1, with TRBD2 matching 7 bases. The J segment lost 3 bases and the V segment lost 5 bases, leaving 4 bases of the junction unmatched. CDR3 size: 14 residues. Germline CDR1 reads SGHVS; CDR2 reads FQNEAQ. In nucleotides, the CDR3 is TGTGCCAGCAGCGCCCGGACTAGCTACAATGAGCAGTTCTTC. Translated, it gives CASSARTSYNEQFF.

The V call is TRBV3-1, the J call TRBJ2-1; D unresolved. The V gene lost 1 base and the J gene lost 0 bases, with 16 bases spanning the gap. Germline V gene sequence: CDR1 LGHDT, CDR2 YNNKEL (reference sequence). CDR3 length: 18 amino acids. CDR3 DNA: TGTGCCAGCAGCCAAGGTAACTTGGCGAAGCGCTCCTACAATGAGCAGTTCTTC. Residues: CASSQGNLAKRSYNEQFF.

This clonotype was detected only a few times. This chain uses TRBV29-1 with TRBJ1-1; D not certain. Germline V lookup: CDR1 SQVTM, CDR2 ANQGSEA. The CDR3 has 10 amino acids. V lost 5 bases and J lost 11, with 12 bases in between. Here the CDR3 reads CSVTPSEAFF. The CDR3 DNA reads as TGCAGCGTTACCCCCTCCGAGGCTTTCTTT. The whole variable domain, filled in from reference TRBV29-1 and TRBJ1-1, reads SAVISQKPSRDICQRGTSLTIQCQVDSQVTMMFWYRQQPGQSLTLIATANQGSEATYESGFVIDKFPISRPNLTFSTLTVSNMSPEDSSIYLCSVTPSEAFFGQGTRLTVV.

V usage is TRBV7-8 and J usage is TRBJ1-6, with 7 positions matching TRBD1. This CDR3 spans 15 amino acids. Germline CDR1 reads SGHVS; CDR2 reads FQNEAQ. V trimming: 3 bases; J trimming: 7 bases; junction bases outside the gene matches: 6. The CDR3 loop reads CASSFGQGGNSPLHF. The CDR3 region has the DNA TGTGCCAGCAGCTTTGGCCAGGGGGGCAATTCACCCCTCCACTTT.

This clonotype was counted between two and nine times. The chain carries TRBV11-1 and TRBJ2-1; TRBD2 matches at 8 bases. Germline values: CDR1 SGHAT, CDR2 FQDESV (reference sequence). Trimming removed 2 bases from V and 5 bases from J; junction bases left unmatched: 11. This CDR3 spans 17 amino acids. CDR3 region: CASSLRVRTSIDNEQFF. Here the CDR3 DNA reads TGTGCCAGCAGCTTACGTGTGCGGACTAGCATCGACAATGAGCAGTTCTTC.

V gene TRBV20-1 combines with J gene TRBJ1-5; D not resolved. V was clipped by 0 bases and J by 4 bases, with 13 bases between them. Germline loops: CDR1 DFQATT, CDR2 SNEGSKA (reference sequence). The CDR3 extends over 15 amino acids. The CDR3 coding sequence is TGCAGTGCTAGAGATCTGATCGGACTGAATCAGCCCCAGCATTTT. This codes for CSARDLIGLNQPQHF.

This clonotype was recorded once. The chain recombines TRBV9 with TRBJ2-5; 9 bases fit TRBD2. Germline V gene lookup returns CDR1 SGDLS and CDR2 YYNGEE. The ends lost 4 bases at V and 6 bases at J; junction bases unmatched: 4. The CDR3 sequence is 13 residues long. The CDR3 nucleotides are TGTGCCAGCAGCTCCGGACTAGCGAAGACCCAGTACTTC. This encodes CASSSGLAKTQYF.

The chain combines TRBV14 with TRBJ2-3; 13 bases fit TRBD2. Losses at the gene ends were 0 bases for V and 1 base for J; bases not matched to a gene: 7. CDR3 length: 19 amino acids. Germline V gene sequence: CDR1 SGHDN, CDR2 FVKESK. The chain's CDR3 is CASSQEVRLAGGRTDTQYF. CDR3 nucleotide sequence: TGTGCCAGCAGCCAAGAGGTGCGACTAGCGGGAGGCCGCACAGATACGCAGTATTTT.

This clonotype showed up many times. The chain combines TRBV9 with TRBJ1-2; 7 bases align to TRBD1. The germline V gene encodes CDR1 SGDLS and CDR2 YYNGEE. Germline trimming cut 4 bases from V and 0 bases from J; bases unmatched to any gene: 6. CDR3 length: 15 amino acids. The CDR3 here is CASSPSGTANYGYTF. CDR3 DNA sequence: TGTGCCAGCAGCCCTTCCGGGACAGCTAACTATGGCTACACCTTC.

This sequence joins TRBV6-5 and TRBJ2-1, with 9 bases matching TRBD2. The J call may be incorrect, as the DNA end agrees better with TRBJ2-7. This CDR3 has 16 residues. Germline V CDR1 and CDR2: MNHEY, SVGAGI. The CDR3: CASSYLSGSSYNEQYF. In DNA, the CDR3 is TGTGCCAGCAGTTACCTTAGCGGGAGCTCCTACAATGAGCAGTACTTC.

This clonotype was seen only once. V is TRBV7-3 and J is TRBJ2-2, with 10 bases that match TRBD1. The CDR3 is 15 amino acids. V was clipped by 3 bases and J by 5 bases; unmatched bases: 3. CDR1 is SGHTA and CDR2 is FQGTGA in the germline V gene. CDR3 bases: TGTGCCAGCAGCTTGACAGGGGGCAAGACCGGGGAGCTGTTTTTT. It encodes CASSLTGGKTGELFF.

This clonotype was seen only once. J is TRBJ2-5 and V is TRBV25-1; D might be TRBD1 (6 bases). Deletions cut 8 bases from V and 5 bases from J, with 15 bases between. CDR3 length: 13 amino acids. The germline gives CDR1 MGHDK, CDR2 SYGVNS. This CDR3 reads CASSQGTWETQYF. In DNA, the CDR3 is TGTGCCAGCTCCCAGGGGACGTGGGAGACCCAGTACTTC.

This clonotype has only a few counts. This chain connects TRBV6-5 to TRBJ2-3; 8 positions agree with TRBD1. Per the germline V gene, CDR1 is MNHEY and CDR2 is SVGAGI. The CDR3 is 15 amino acids. The V and J ends lost 0 bases and 3 bases, in that order; junction bases with no gene match: 2. The CDR3 DNA follows: TGTGCCAGCAGTTACTCGACAGGGGTGACAGATACGCAGTATTTT. The encoded protein is CASSYSTGVTDTQYF.

V usage is TRBV27 and J usage is TRBJ2-7; the D is unclear. V lost 2 bases, J lost 4 bases, and 18 bases lay in between. Germline CDR1 and CDR2: MNHEY and SMNVEV (reference sequence). This CDR3 has 16 amino acids. In DNA form, the CDR3 reads TGTGCCAGCAGTTTAAGCTCCGTAGACAACGTGTACGAGCAGTACTTC. Protein sequence: CASSLSSVDNVYEQYF.

The gene calls are TRBV20-1 and TRBJ2-1, with 13 nucleotides matching TRBD2. CDR1 DFQATT and CDR2 SNEGSKA come from the germline V gene (reference sequence). V gave up 3 bases and J gave up 7 bases; unmatched junction bases: 12. The CDR3 runs to 17 residues. The DNA for the CDR3 is TGCAGTGCTAGCCCTTCCGGACTAGCGGGAGTTGGAAATGAGCAGTTCTTC. Translated, it gives CSASPSGLAGVGNEQFF.

J is TRBJ1-1 and V is TRBV20-1; D is uncertain. This CDR3 is built from 15 residues. CDR1 is DFQATT, CDR2 SNEGSKA, per germline (reference sequence). V shed 2 bases and J shed 1 base, with 14 bases lying between them. The chain's CDR3 is CSARPPLGENTEAFF. DNA of the CDR3: TGCAGTGCTAGACCCCCCCTTGGGGAGAACACTGAAGCTTTCTTT.

The chain carries TRBV24-1 and TRBJ2-3, with 8 bases identical to TRBD1. With V trimmed by 5 bases and J by 2 bases, 5 bases remained unmatched. Per germline, CDR1 KGHDR and CDR2 SFDVKD. The CDR3 length is 15 residues. The DNA for the CDR3 is TGTGCCACCAGTGGGGGACAGGACGTCACAGATACGCAGTATTTT. This gives the protein CATSGGQDVTDTQYF.

This clonotype was counted ten times or more. V and J are TRBV12-3 or TRBV12-4 and TRBJ2-7; the D gene is possibly TRBD1 (6 bases). The length of the CDR3 is 14 residues. Trimming removed 7 bases at V and 0 bases at J, with 13 bases between. The CDR3 reads CASTHQGPSYEQYF. As DNA, the CDR3 is TGTGCCAGCACTCATCAGGGGCCCTCCTACGAGCAGTACTTC.

This clonotype was observed a few times. The chain is built from TRBV5-4 and TRBJ1-2; D is perhaps TRBD1 (6 bases). The CDR3 contains 16 residues. Per germline, CDR1 SGHNT and CDR2 YYREEE (reference sequence). The V and J ends lost 4 bases and 1 base respectively, with 17 bases between them. The CDR3, as DNA: TGTGCCAGCAGCCAAGACAGGCCCCCCAGTAACTATGGCTACACCTTC. Translated: CASSQDRPPSNYGYTF.

V is TRBV30 and J is TRBJ2-1; 7 bases agree with TRBD2. Germline lookup yields CDR1 GTSNPN and CDR2 SVGIG (reference sequence). CDR3 length: 14 amino acids. The V and J ends lost 3 bases and 8 bases, in that order; junction bases with no gene match: 10. In DNA form, the CDR3 reads TGTGCCTGGAGGCCCCTAGCGGTCACGGATGAGCAGTTCTTC. This translates into CAWRPLAVTDEQFF.